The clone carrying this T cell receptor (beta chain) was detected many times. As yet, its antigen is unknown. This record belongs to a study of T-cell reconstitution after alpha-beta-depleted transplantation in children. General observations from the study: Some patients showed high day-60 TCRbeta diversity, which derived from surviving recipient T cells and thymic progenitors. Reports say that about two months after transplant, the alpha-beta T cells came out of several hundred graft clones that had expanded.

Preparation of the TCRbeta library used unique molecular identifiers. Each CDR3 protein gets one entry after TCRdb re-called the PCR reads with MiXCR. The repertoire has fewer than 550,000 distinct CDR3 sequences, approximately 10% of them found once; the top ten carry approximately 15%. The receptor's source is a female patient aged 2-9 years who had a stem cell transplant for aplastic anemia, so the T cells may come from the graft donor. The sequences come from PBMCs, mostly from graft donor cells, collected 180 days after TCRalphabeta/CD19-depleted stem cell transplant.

The CDR3 loop reads CASSRGRDSPLHF. CDR3 nucleotide sequence: TGTGCCAGCAGCCGTGGACGGGATTCACCCCTCCACTTT. J is TRBJ1-6 and V is TRBV7-2; D not certain. This CDR3 has 13 amino acids. V lost 5 bases, J lost 8 bases, and 10 bases lay in between. Germline V CDR1 and CDR2: SGHTA, FQGNSA.